These 26 T cell receptor beta chains were all obtained from the same sample, sequenced in a study of T cell responses to AZD1222 COVID-19 vaccine. TCRdb keeps only in-frame clones here, not all; method: immunoSEQ multiplex PCR. The sample has fewer than 90,000 clones; approximately 90% are singletons. The sample was peripheral blood, taken 28 days after the second AZD1222 dose. Every receptor here comes from an adult who received the AZD1222 COVID-19 vaccine.

V and J are TRBV19 and TRBJ2-7; D may be TRBD2 (7 bases). V dropped 7 bases and J dropped 3 bases, with 13 bases sitting between them. Germline V gives CDR1 LNHDA, CDR2 SQIVND (reference sequence). The CDR3 runs 13 residues. The CDR3 spells CASNWGGDYEQYF. The CDR3 DNA reads as TGTGCCAGTAACTGGGGGGGCGACTACGAGCAGTACTTC.

The chain recombines TRBV7-9 with TRBJ1-1, with TRBD1 matching over 10 bases. Germline trimming cut 5 bases from V and 0 bases from J; bases unmatched to any gene: 9. The CDR3 extends over 17 amino acids. Per germline, CDR1 SEHNR and CDR2 FQNEAQ (reference sequence). Here the CDR3 reads CASSTDRGRGMNTEAFF. CDR3 nucleotides: TGTGCCAGCAGCACCGACAGGGGGCGCGGAATGAACACTGAAGCTTTCTTT.

The gene calls are TRBV18 and TRBJ1-5; 7 nucleotides align to TRBD1. Germline trimming cut 2 bases from V and 7 bases from J; bases unmatched to any gene: 8. This CDR3 is built from 15 residues. Germline V CDR1 and CDR2: KGHSH, LQKENI. Here the CDR3 DNA reads TGTGCCAGCTCACCAAAAGAGGGGGCGAACCAGCCCCAGCATTTT. Residues: CASSPKEGANQPQHF. The full variable domain, with the rest looked up from reference TRBV18 and TRBJ1-5, is NAGVMQNPRHLVRRRGQEARLRCSPMKGHSHVYWYRQLPEEGLKFMVYLQKENIIDESGMPKERFSAEFPKEGPSILRIQQVVRGDSAAYFCASSPKEGANQPQHFGDGTRLSIL.

V is TRBV5-1 and J is TRBJ1-2; D remains unclear. The germline CDR1 and CDR2 sequences are SGHRS and YFSETQ. V was cut by 4 bases and J by 1 base, with 8 bases left in between. The CDR3 contains 13 residues. The CDR3 nucleotides read TGCGCCAGCAGCCTGGGATTTAACTATGGCTACACCTTC. Protein sequence: CASSLGFNYGYTF.

The chain recombines TRBV27 with TRBJ1-1; no reliable D call. V lost 7 bases and J 1 base, leaving 10 bases between the germline ends. Germline CDR1 is MNHEY and CDR2 is SMNVEV (reference sequence). The CDR3 covers 13 residues. CDR3 sequence reads: CASNSLPNTEAFF. The CDR3 bases are TGTGCCAGCAATAGCCTCCCGAACACTGAAGCTTTCTTT.

The rearrangement links TRBV24-1 to TRBJ1-4; TRBD1 is a possible D gene (6 bases). The germline CDR1 and CDR2 sequences are KGHDR and SFDVKD. The length of the CDR3 is 15 residues. The germline V and J ends were trimmed by 3 bases and 5 bases, with 12 bases remaining between them. The CDR3 here is CATSDTGGLNEKLFF. The DNA for the CDR3 is TGTGCCACCAGTGATACCGGGGGCCTCAATGAAAAACTGTTTTTT.

Written as DNA, the CDR3 is TGTGCCACCAGCAGAGATGGGGGATACGGTGAGCAGTTCTTC. Its protein product is CATSRDGGYGEQFF. This chain joins TRBV15 and TRBJ2-1; D is possibly TRBD1 or TRBD2 (5 bases each). The V end was cut by 0 bases, the J end by 9 bases, with 12 bases between. Looked up from germline, CDR1 is LNHNV and CDR2 is YYDKDF (reference sequence). CDR3 length: 14 residues.

The V and J genes are TRBV28 and TRBJ1-2; 7 bases are shared with TRBD1. J gave up 4 bases and V 1 base, and 3 bases lay outside the gene matches. The CDR3 spans 14 residues. CDR1 MDHEN and CDR2 SYDVKM come from the germline V gene. The CDR3 bases are TGTGCCAGCAGTTTATCCCGACAGGGCTATGGCTACACCTTC. It yields the protein CASSLSRQGYGYTF.

J is TRBJ1-2 and V is TRBV5-1; weak D call: TRBD1 (5 bases). Trimming removed 4 bases at V and 2 bases at J, with 9 bases between. There are 13 residues in the CDR3. Germline CDR1 is SGHRS and CDR2 is YFSETQ. CDR3: CASSQGPNYGYTF. The CDR3 bases are TGCGCCAGCAGCCAGGGACCCAACTATGGCTACACCTTC.

The chain carries TRBV7-2 and TRBJ1-1, with D possibly matching TRBD1 (6 bases). The V end lost 5 bases, the J end lost 6 bases, and 16 bases lay between the germline ends. CDR1 and CDR2 (germline): SGHTA, FQGNSA. The CDR3 sequence is 14 residues long. CDR3 sequence reads: CASSQTRQVAEAFF. In DNA form, the CDR3 reads TGTGCCAGCAGCCAAACACGACAGGTCGCTGAAGCTTTCTTT.

The chain links TRBV30 to TRBJ2-7; D unclear. The CDR3 has 14 amino acids. The V gene's germline CDR1 is GTSNPN and CDR2 SVGIG (reference sequence). CDR3 sequence reads: CALGDPVLTYEQYF. The CDR3 DNA is TGTGCGCTCGGCGATCCGGTCCTAACCTACGAGCAGTACTTC.

The chain combines TRBV2 with TRBJ2-1; TRBD2 matches at 7 bases. V shed 1 base, J shed 4 bases, and the junction held 4 bases outside the gene matches. The CDR3 is 15 amino acids. CDR1 and CDR2 (germline): SNHLY, FYNNEI. This CDR3 reads CASSEDGRFYNEQFF. DNA for the CDR3: TGTGCCAGCAGTGAAGACGGGAGGTTTTACAATGAGCAGTTCTTC.

The chain carries TRBV19 and TRBJ1-4; 7 bases line up with TRBD1. Unmatched junction bases numbered 8, after V lost 2 bases and J lost 2 bases. This CDR3 has 17 residues. Germline CDR1 LNHDA, CDR2 SQIVND (reference sequence). The DNA for the CDR3 is TGTGCCAGTAGTATAAGGGTCACAGGGGTGACTAATGAAAAACTGTTTTTT. Residues: CASSIRVTGVTNEKLFF. Based on the CDR3 plus reference TRBV19 and TRBJ1-4, the full variable domain is DGGITQSPKYLFRKEGQNVTLSCEQNLNHDAMYWYRQDPGQGLRLIYYSQIVNDFQKGDIAEGYSVSREKKESFPLTVTSAQKNPTAFYLCASSIRVTGVTNEKLFFGSGTQLSVL.

This chain joins TRBV5-1 and TRBJ1-1; unclear D gene. CDR3 length: 13 amino acids. Trimming stripped 0 bases from V and 6 bases from J, with 9 bases between. Germline V gene data show CDR1 as SGHRS and CDR2 as YFSETQ. The CDR3 protein is CASSLGYGAEAFF. CDR3 in DNA: TGCGCCAGCAGCTTGGGTTACGGAGCTGAAGCTTTCTTT.

The V call is TRBV4-2, the J call TRBJ2-2; D might be TRBD1 or TRBD2, each matching 7 bases. Germline V lookup: CDR1 LGHNA, CDR2 YNFKEQ. This CDR3 region has 16 residues. The V end was cut by 0 bases, the J end by 3 bases, with 11 bases between. DNA of the CDR3: TGTGCCAGCAGCCAAGAGGGAGGGGGCGACACCGGGGAGCTGTTTTTT. Amino acid sequence: CASSQEGGGDTGELFF.

This rearrangement joins TRBV7-9 to TRBJ1-1; TRBD1 agrees at 7 bases. J gave up 8 bases and V 4 bases, and 13 bases lay outside the gene matches. The germline gives CDR1 SEHNR, CDR2 FQNEAQ (reference sequence). This CDR3 has 15 residues. The CDR3 DNA reads TGTGCCAGCAGCTCGAGGACAGGTCCCACGGGGGAAGCTTTCTTT. Its translation is CASSSRTGPTGEAFF.

V usage is TRBV5-1 and J usage is TRBJ2-7; D is possibly TRBD1 (7 bases). The CDR3 contains 15 residues. V was clipped by 4 bases and J by 1 base, with 15 bases between them. In germline, CDR1 is SGHRS, CDR2 YFSETQ. Written as DNA, the CDR3 is TGCGCCAGCAGCCTTGGACAGGAGGGTTCCTACGAGCAGTACTTC. Translation gives CASSLGQEGSYEQYF.

The DNA for the CDR3 is TGTGCCAGCAGTGAATCCCTGGGGGGTAGACATTCCTACAATGAGCAGTTCTTC. This encodes CASSESLGGRHSYNEQFF. V usage is TRBV25-1 and J usage is TRBJ2-1; maybe TRBD2 (6 bases). The V end lost 1 base, the J end lost 1 base, and 17 bases lay between the germline ends. The CDR3 consists of 18 residues. Germline V gene data show CDR1 as MGHDK and CDR2 as SYGVNS.

The chain recombines TRBV18 with TRBJ2-2; TRBD2 matches 13 bases. CDR1 is KGHSH and CDR2 is LQKENI in the germline V gene. This CDR3 has 16 residues. Trimming cost V 2 bases and J 5 bases; bases outside gene matches: 2. The CDR3 DNA follows: TGTGCCAGCTCACCAGGACTAGCGGGAGTTACCGGGGAGCTGTTTTTT. Residues: CASSPGLAGVTGELFF.

The V gene is TRBV18, the J gene TRBJ1-4, with D perhaps matching TRBD1 (5 bases). There are 14 residues in the CDR3. The V gene lost 2 bases and the J gene lost 8 bases, with 12 bases spanning the gap. Germline CDR1 and CDR2: KGHSH and LQKENI. CDR3: CASSPGQGPEKLFF. The CDR3 bases are TGTGCCAGCTCACCAGGGCAGGGTCCGGAAAAACTGTTTTTT.

The chain combines TRBV7-2 with TRBJ2-7; D is ambiguous. The CDR3 is 14 residues long. V dropped 5 bases and J dropped 2 bases, with 13 bases sitting between them. Germline lookup yields CDR1 SGHTA and CDR2 FQGNSA. DNA of the CDR3: TGTGCCAGCAGCCTCACATGGGTCCCCTACGAGCAGTACTTC. Encoded protein: CASSLTWVPYEQYF.

J is TRBJ2-5 and V is TRBV24-1; TRBD1 matches at 7 bases. The trim removed 2 bases at V and 5 bases at J, leaving 7 bases unmatched. CDR3 length: 15 residues. CDR1 and CDR2 (germline): KGHDR, SFDVKD. CDR3 amino acids: CATSDSRGPGETQYF. For the CDR3, the DNA is TGTGCCACCAGTGATTCAAGGGGGCCGGGGGAGACCCAGTACTTC.

The CDR3 sequence is CASSLGAAAGVEQYF. CDR3 in DNA: TGTGCCAGCAGCTTAGGGGCAGCGGCTGGGGTGGAGCAGTACTTC. The rearrangement joins TRBV7-6 to TRBJ2-7, with D possibly being TRBD2 (5 bases). Trimming removed 1 base from V and 7 bases from J, with 17 bases in between. The germline CDR1 and CDR2 sequences are SGHVS and FNYEAQ. This CDR3 has 15 amino acids. The entire variable domain, with the rest obtained from reference TRBV7-6 and TRBJ2-7, is as follows: GAGVSQSPRYKVTKRGQDVALRCDPISGHVSLYWYRQALGQGPEFLTYFNYEAQQDKSGLPNDRFSAERPEGSISTLTIQRTEQRDSAMYRCASSLGAAAGVEQYFGPGTRLTVT.

This chain joins TRBV28 and TRBJ2-3; D uncertain. The CDR3 consists of 12 residues. Germline lookup yields CDR1 MDHEN and CDR2 SYDVKM. V lost 3 bases to trimming and J lost 4 bases, with 5 bases between them. The CDR3 spells CASSFYPDTQYF. The CDR3 DNA follows: TGTGCCAGCAGTTTCTATCCAGATACGCAGTATTTT.

The V and J genes are TRBV27 and TRBJ2-7, with D perhaps TRBD2 (6 bases). The CDR3 runs to 15 residues. CDR1 and CDR2 from the germline V gene are MNHEY and SMNVEV (reference sequence). The germline V and J ends were trimmed by 3 bases and 2 bases, with 14 bases remaining between them. The CDR3 region is CASSFRDRGTYEQYF. The DNA of the CDR3 is TGTGCCAGCAGTTTTCGGGACCGGGGGACCTACGAGCAGTACTTC.

The V call is TRBV5-1, the J call TRBJ2-1; tentative D call: TRBD2 (6 bases). The germline V gene has CDR1 SGHRS and CDR2 YFSETQ. With 3 bases removed from V and 4 bases from J, the gap between germline ends came to 17 bases. This CDR3 comprises 16 residues. The CDR3 nucleotides read TGCGCCAGCAGCTCCCGGGGGTTTCGGGAGTACAATGAGCAGTTCTTC. Protein: CASSSRGFREYNEQFF.